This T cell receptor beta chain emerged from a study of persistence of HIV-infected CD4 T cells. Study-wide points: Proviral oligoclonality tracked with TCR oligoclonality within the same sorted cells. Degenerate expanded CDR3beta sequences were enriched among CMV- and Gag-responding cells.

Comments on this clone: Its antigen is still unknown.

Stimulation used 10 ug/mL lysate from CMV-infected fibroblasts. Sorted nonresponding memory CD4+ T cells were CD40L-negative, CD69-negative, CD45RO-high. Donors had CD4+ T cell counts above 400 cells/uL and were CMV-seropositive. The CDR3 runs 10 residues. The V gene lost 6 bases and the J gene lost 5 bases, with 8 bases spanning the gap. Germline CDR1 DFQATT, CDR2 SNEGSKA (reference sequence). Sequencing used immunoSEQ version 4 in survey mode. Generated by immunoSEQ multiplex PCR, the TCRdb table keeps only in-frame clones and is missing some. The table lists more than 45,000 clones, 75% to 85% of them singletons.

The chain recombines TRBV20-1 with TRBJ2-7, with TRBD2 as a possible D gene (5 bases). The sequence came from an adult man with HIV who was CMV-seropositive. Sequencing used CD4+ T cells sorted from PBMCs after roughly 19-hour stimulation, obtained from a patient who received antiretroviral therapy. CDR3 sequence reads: CSAERNEQYF. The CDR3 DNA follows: TGCAGTGCGGAGCGGAACGAGCAGTACTTC.